The 17 T cell receptor beta chains below all came from one sample that was sequenced in a study of shared clonotypes between healthy human individuals. Clones were read by immunoSEQ multiplex PCR, and TCRdb kept only the in-frame ones, dropping some. The data hold hundreds of thousands of clones, with 90% to 97% observed a single time. Specimen: naive CD4+ T cells sorted from blood. As for subset: CD45RA+ positively selected. These receptors were obtained from a woman aged 25-40 years in good health.

V gene TRBV28 combines with J gene TRBJ1-5, with TRBD1 identical over 10 bases. Germline V gene lookup returns CDR1 MDHEN and CDR2 SYDVKM. V was pared by 7 bases and J by 1 base, with 4 bases of the junction left unmatched. CDR3 length: 15 amino acids. CDR3 nucleotide sequence: TGTGCCAGCACCGGGACAGGGGTCAGCAATCAGCCCCAGCATTTT. It specifies CASTGTGVSNQPQHF.

The chain couples TRBV7-3 to TRBJ2-1; 13 bases match TRBD2. This CDR3 has 19 amino acids. The trim removed 5 bases at V and 2 bases at J, leaving 12 bases unmatched. The germline V gene has CDR1 SGHTA and CDR2 FQGTGA. As DNA, the CDR3 is TGTGCCAGCAGCATCACTAGCGGGAGGGTGAGAACGCCCTACAATGAGCAGTTCTTC. Its translation is CASSITSGRVRTPYNEQFF.

V is TRBV28 and J is TRBJ1-1; no reliable D call. CDR1 is MDHEN and CDR2 is SYDVKM in the germline V gene. Trimming cost V 1 base and J 6 bases, with 9 bases left between them. The CDR3 loop spans 13 amino acids. The CDR3 sequence: CASSLLRVSEAFF. The CDR3 DNA sequence: TGTGCCAGCAGTTTATTGAGGGTCTCTGAAGCTTTCTTT.

This clone showed up just once. This chain links TRBV29-1 with TRBJ2-5; 12 bases match TRBD1. The closer fit of TRBJ2-7 to the DNA end suggests the J call may be wrong. The CDR3 runs to 14 residues. The germline CDR1 and CDR2 sequences are SQVTM and ANQGSEA. CDR3 loop: CSVDGTGGFDEQYF. The CDR3 coding sequence is TGCAGCGTTGACGGGACAGGGGGCTTCGACGAGCAGTACTTC.

J is TRBJ1-5 and V is TRBV19, with D hard to call. The V end was cut by 7 bases, the J end by 2 bases, with 18 bases between. Germline loops: CDR1 LNHDA, CDR2 SQIVND (reference sequence). The CDR3 runs 16 residues. CDR3: CASNPERASGNQPQHF. The CDR3 bases are TGTGCCAGTAACCCAGAGAGGGCGAGTGGCAATCAGCCCCAGCATTTT.

The chain has TRBV19 and TRBJ1-2, with a possible D match to TRBD1 (6 bases). The germline V gene has CDR1 LNHDA and CDR2 SQIVND (reference sequence). V lost 3 bases and J 4 bases, leaving 12 bases between the germline ends. There are 14 residues in the CDR3. CDR3 DNA sequence: TGTGCCAGTAGTATTGACAGGATCGGCTATGGCTACACCTTC. Its protein product is CASSIDRIGYGYTF.

The chain employs TRBV7-6 and TRBJ2-3; 10 positions match TRBD2. Germline lookup yields CDR1 SGHVS and CDR2 FNYEAQ. V was clipped by 5 bases and J by 1 base; unmatched bases: 3. The length of the CDR3 is 15 residues. The CDR3 nucleotides are TGTGCCAGCAGCCCCGGGACTAGCGGCACAGATACGCAGTATTTT. This gives the protein CASSPGTSGTDTQYF. Looking up the rest from reference TRBV7-6 and TRBJ2-3 gives the full variable domain: GAGVSQSPRYKVTKRGQDVALRCDPISGHVSLYWYRQALGQGPEFLTYFNYEAQQDKSGLPNDRFSAERPEGSISTLTIQRTEQRDSAMYRCASSPGTSGTDTQYFGPGTRLTVL.

The rearrangement links TRBV5-1 to TRBJ1-2; weak D call: TRBD1 (5 bases). This CDR3 has 16 residues. The germline CDR1 and CDR2 sequences are SGHRS and YFSETQ. Trimming took off 2 bases at V and 2 bases at J, with 16 bases between the two ends. The DNA for the CDR3 is TGCGCCAGCAGCTTAACAAGACAGTCAGACAACTATGGCTACACCTTC. Its protein is CASSLTRQSDNYGYTF.

The chain is built from TRBV28 and TRBJ1-2, with 8 bases aligning to TRBD1. J gave up 5 bases and V 6 bases, and 11 bases lay outside the gene matches. This CDR3 is 15 amino acids long. In germline, CDR1 is MDHEN, CDR2 SYDVKM. This chain's CDR3 is CASSPMDRETYGYTF. Here the CDR3 DNA reads TGTGCCAGCAGCCCGATGGACAGGGAGACATATGGCTACACCTTC.

This chain uses TRBV7-2 with TRBJ2-3; 9 positions agree with TRBD2. V lost 3 bases to trimming and J lost 4 bases; unmatched junction nucleotides: 8. CDR3 length: 16 residues. Germline CDR1 and CDR2: SGHTA and FQGNSA. CDR3 in DNA: TGTGCCAGCAGCTTTAATAGCGGGAGCAGCGCAGATACGCAGTATTTT. This codes for CASSFNSGSSADTQYF.

The V call is TRBV29-1, the J call TRBJ2-5, with D unclear. The J call may be faulty, since TRBJ2-7 better matches the DNA end. The CDR3 sequence is 13 residues long. The germline V gene encodes CDR1 SQVTM and CDR2 ANQGSEA. CDR3 in DNA: TGCAGCGTTCTGGAAAGGTTGGTAGGCGAGCAGTACTTC. This encodes CSVLERLVGEQYF.

V gene TRBV2 combines with J gene TRBJ2-7, with TRBD1 as a possible D gene (6 bases). The length of the CDR3 is 11 residues. Trimming cost V 7 bases and J 3 bases, with 7 bases left between them. The germline gives CDR1 SNHLY, CDR2 FYNNEI. CDR3 residues: CASTTGYEQYF. The CDR3 DNA reads as TGTGCCAGCACGACAGGCTACGAGCAGTACTTC. The full variable domain, rest sourced from reference TRBV2 and TRBJ2-7, is EPEVTQTPSHQVTQMGQEVILRCVPISNHLYFYWYRQILGQKVEFLVSFYNNEISEKSEIFDDQFSVERPDGSNFTLKIRSTKLEDSAMYFCASTTGYEQYFGPGTRLTVT.

For this clone: A read error may account for a junction end that differs from germline. The chain joins TRBV28 to TRBJ1-5; D gene unclear. The CDR3 consists of 15 residues. The germline gives CDR1 MDHEN, CDR2 SYDVKM. The CDR3 sequence is CASSTPGYLDHPQHF. CDR3 coding DNA: TGTGCCAGCAGCACCCCCGGGTATTTGGATCATCCCCAGCATTTT.

The CDR3 region is CASSEGQGGTETQYF. The CDR3 nucleotides read TGTGCCAGCAGCGAAGGACAGGGCGGGACGGAGACCCAGTACTTC. The V and J genes are TRBV5-6 and TRBJ2-5; 8 nucleotides match TRBD1. Trimming removed 4 bases from V and 5 bases from J; junction bases left unmatched: 10. Germline values: CDR1 SGHDT, CDR2 YYEEEE. The CDR3 runs to 15 residues.

The rearrangement links TRBV7-2 to TRBJ1-1; D might be TRBD1 (6 bases). Trimming stripped 4 bases from V and 1 base from J, with 7 bases between. The CDR3 loop spans 13 amino acids. Germline lookup yields CDR1 SGHTA and CDR2 FQGNSA. CDR3 amino acids: CASSWGRNTEAFF. CDR3 in DNA: TGTGCCAGCAGCTGGGGGCGGAACACTGAAGCTTTCTTT.

The chain is built from TRBV11-2 and TRBJ2-7, with 8 bases lining up with TRBD2. The CDR3 has 14 amino acids. V lost 3 bases to trimming and J lost 0 bases; unmatched junction nucleotides: 1. Germline assignment: CDR1 SGHAT and CDR2 FQNNGV. The CDR3 is CASSFAGGSYEQYF. As DNA, the CDR3 is TGTGCCAGCAGCTTTGCGGGAGGCTCCTACGAGCAGTACTTC.

The chain recombines TRBV19 with TRBJ1-3, with D hard to call. Germline CDR1 and CDR2: LNHDA and SQIVND (reference sequence). Trimming pared 2 bases from V and 2 bases from J, leaving 1 base between. There are 12 residues in the CDR3. DNA of the CDR3: TGTGCCAGTAGTATAACTGGAAACACCATATATTTT. It encodes CASSITGNTIYF.